These 4 T cell receptor beta chains originate from one sample sequenced in a study of control samples from healthy donors and cancer patients. Here immunoSEQ multiplex PCR was the method, and the copy in TCRdb shows in-frame clones only, minus some. This table holds 110,000 to 150,000 clones, roughly 92% found once. Sequenced input: blood. The receptors originated from a man aged 35 to 55 in good health.

The chain is built from TRBV5-6 and TRBJ2-1, with TRBD2 matching 10 bases. The germline V gene encodes CDR1 SGHDT and CDR2 YYEEEE. This CDR3 region has 15 residues. Germline trimming cut 2 bases from V and 7 bases from J; bases unmatched to any gene: 6. The CDR3: CASSFGLAGVNEQFF. For the CDR3, the DNA is TGTGCCAGCAGCTTCGGGCTAGCGGGGGTTAATGAGCAGTTCTTC.

This sequence joins TRBV6-5 and TRBJ1-2; maybe TRBD1 (5 bases). The V end lost 0 bases, the J end lost 4 bases, and 12 bases lay between the germline ends. Germline CDR1 is MNHEY and CDR2 is SVGAGI. The CDR3 runs to 15 residues. CDR3 sequence reads: CASSYSGTPGYGYTF. The DNA for the CDR3 is TGTGCCAGCAGTTACTCGGGGACCCCTGGCTATGGCTACACCTTC.

The chain joins TRBV13 to TRBJ2-2, with 8 bases identical to TRBD2. The CDR3 has 17 amino acids. J was trimmed by 6 bases and V by 4 bases; bases with no gene match: 13. CDR1 and CDR2 (germline): PRHDT, FYEKMQ (reference sequence). The CDR3 bases are TGTGCCAGCAGCTCTCTCGGGAGGGCCAATCCTGCCGGGGAGCTGTTTTTT. Its translation is CASSSLGRANPAGELFF.

This sequence joins TRBV2 and TRBJ1-4, with D tentatively TRBD1 (6 bases). CDR3 length: 13 amino acids. Between the trimmed V and J ends, which lost 6 bases and 6 bases, there was a span of 11 bases. Germline CDR1 SNHLY, CDR2 FYNNEI. The CDR3 DNA follows: TGTGCCAGCAGAACAGGGTCTCATGAAAAACTGTTTTTT. Protein product: CASRTGSHEKLFF.